These T cell receptor beta chains were read from a single sample in a study of post-analysis software for immune sequencing data. TCRdb reanalysed the PCR reads using MiXCR and keeps one entry per CDR3 protein. The table has 450,000 to 650,000 distinct CDR3 sequences, about 40% seen once. Sequencing was done on a sample of blood. The receptor set was obtained from a girl aged 10 to 17 with multiple sclerosis. CDR3s include the opening cysteine and the closing phenylalanine or tryptophan. A D gene is named only where the DNA matches it firmly. Size is omitted from some rows. Given values are once, few, many or a class for expanded clones.

v_call: TRBV6-6; d_call: -; j_call: TRBJ2-7; clone_size: few; cdr3_aa: CASGLNYEQYF; cdr3_nt: TGTGCCAGTGGGCTGAACTACGAGCAGTACTTC
v_call: TRBV7-9; d_call: -; j_call: TRBJ2-5; clone_size: many; cdr3_aa: CASSLAGDETQYF; cdr3_nt: TGTGCCAGCAGCTTAGCCGGGGATGAGACCCAGTACTTC
v_call: TRBV5-1; d_call: -; j_call: TRBJ1-4; clone_size: few; cdr3_aa: CASSLVTGGDEKLFF; cdr3_nt: TGCGCCAGCAGCTTGGTGACAGGAGGAGATGAAAAACTGTTTTTT
v_call: TRBV10-3; d_call: -; j_call: TRBJ2-3; clone_size: -; cdr3_aa: CAISERGIFTDTQYF; cdr3_nt: TGTGCCATCAGTGAAAGGGGGATTTTCACAGATACGCAGTATTTT
v_call: TRBV12-3/TRBV12-4; d_call: -; j_call: TRBJ1-2; clone_size: once; cdr3_aa: CASSSTLQGLRGYTF; cdr3_nt: TGTGCCAGCAGTTCAACGCTACAGGGACTCCGGGGCTACACCTTC
v_call: TRBV12-3/TRBV12-4; d_call: -; j_call: TRBJ2-1; clone_size: few; cdr3_aa: CASSLPSRNEQFF; cdr3_nt: TGTGCCAGCAGTTTACCTTCCCGCAATGAGCAGTTCTTC
v_call: TRBV10-2; d_call: -; j_call: TRBJ2-4; clone_size: few; cdr3_aa: CATATLDGYLFELQYF; cdr3_nt: TGCGCCACCGCTACTTTGGACGGTTATCTGTTTGAGCTTCAGTACTTC
v_call: TRBV20-1; d_call: -; j_call: TRBJ1-2; clone_size: few; cdr3_aa: CSAPPGPTPRGYTF; cdr3_nt: TGCAGTGCTCCCCCCGGGCCAACCCCTAGGGGCTACACCTTC
v_call: TRBV3-1; d_call: TRBD1; j_call: TRBJ2-3; clone_size: few; cdr3_aa: CASTPTTGVGTDTQYF; cdr3_nt: TGTGCCAGCACCCCAACGACAGGGGTTGGCACAGATACGCAGTATTTT
v_call: TRBV12-3/TRBV12-4; d_call: -; j_call: TRBJ1-5; clone_size: -; cdr3_aa: CASSRRWENQPQHF; cdr3_nt: TGTGCCAGCTCGAGACGCTGGGAAAATCAGCCCCAGCATTTT
v_call: TRBV5-1; d_call: -; j_call: TRBJ2-7; clone_size: -; cdr3_aa: CASRAALRESYEQYF; cdr3_nt: TGCGCCAGCAGAGCCGCCCTTCGGGAGAGCTACGAGCAGTACTTC